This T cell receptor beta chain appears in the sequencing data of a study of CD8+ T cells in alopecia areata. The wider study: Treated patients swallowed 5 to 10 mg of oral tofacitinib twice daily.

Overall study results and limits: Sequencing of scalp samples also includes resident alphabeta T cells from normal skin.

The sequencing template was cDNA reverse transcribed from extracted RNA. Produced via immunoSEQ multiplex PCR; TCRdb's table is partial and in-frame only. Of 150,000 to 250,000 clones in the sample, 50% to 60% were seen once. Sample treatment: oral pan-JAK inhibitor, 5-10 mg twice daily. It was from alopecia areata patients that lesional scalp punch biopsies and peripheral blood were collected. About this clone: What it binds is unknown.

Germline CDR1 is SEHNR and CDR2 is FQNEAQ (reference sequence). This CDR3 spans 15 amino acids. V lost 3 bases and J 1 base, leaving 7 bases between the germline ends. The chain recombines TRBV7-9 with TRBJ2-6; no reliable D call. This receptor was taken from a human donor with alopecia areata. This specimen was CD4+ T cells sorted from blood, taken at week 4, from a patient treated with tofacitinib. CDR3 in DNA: TGTGCCAGCAGCTTCACAGCGTCTGGGGCCAACGTCCTGACTTTC. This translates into CASSFTASGANVLTF.